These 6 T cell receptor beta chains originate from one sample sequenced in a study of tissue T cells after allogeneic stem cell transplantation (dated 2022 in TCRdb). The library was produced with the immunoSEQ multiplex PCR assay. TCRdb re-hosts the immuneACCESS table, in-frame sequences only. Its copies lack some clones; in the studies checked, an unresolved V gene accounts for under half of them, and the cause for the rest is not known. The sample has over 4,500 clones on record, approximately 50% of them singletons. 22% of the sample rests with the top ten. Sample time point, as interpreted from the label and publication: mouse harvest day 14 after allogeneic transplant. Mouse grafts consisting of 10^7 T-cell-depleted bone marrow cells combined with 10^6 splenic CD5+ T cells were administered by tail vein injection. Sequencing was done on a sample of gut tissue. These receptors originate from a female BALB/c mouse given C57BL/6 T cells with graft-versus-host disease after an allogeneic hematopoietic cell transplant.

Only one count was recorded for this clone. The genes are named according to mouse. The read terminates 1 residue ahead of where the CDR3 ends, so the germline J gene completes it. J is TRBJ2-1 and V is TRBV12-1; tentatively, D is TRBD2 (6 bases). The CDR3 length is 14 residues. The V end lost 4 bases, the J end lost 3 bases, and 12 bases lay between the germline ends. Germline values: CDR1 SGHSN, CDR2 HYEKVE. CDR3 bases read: TGTGCCAGCTCCCCCGGACTGAGCTATGCTGAGCAGTTC. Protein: CASSPGLSYAEQF. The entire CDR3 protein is CASSPGLSYAEQFF.

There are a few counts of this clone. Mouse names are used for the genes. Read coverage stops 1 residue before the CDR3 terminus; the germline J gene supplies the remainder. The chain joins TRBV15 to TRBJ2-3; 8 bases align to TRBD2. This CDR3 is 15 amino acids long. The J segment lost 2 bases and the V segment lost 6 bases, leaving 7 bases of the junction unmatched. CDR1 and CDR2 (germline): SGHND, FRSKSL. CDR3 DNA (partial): TGTGCCAGCAGGGACTGGGAGATGCCTGCAGAAACGCTGTAT. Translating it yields CASRDWEMPAETLY. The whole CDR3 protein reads CASRDWEMPAETLYF.

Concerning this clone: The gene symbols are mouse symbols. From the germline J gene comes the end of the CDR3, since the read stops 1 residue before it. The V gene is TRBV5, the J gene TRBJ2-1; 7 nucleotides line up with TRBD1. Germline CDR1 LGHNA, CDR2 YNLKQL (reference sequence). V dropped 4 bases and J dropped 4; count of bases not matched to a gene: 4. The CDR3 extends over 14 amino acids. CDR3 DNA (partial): TGTGCCAGCAGCCCCCGACAGGGTTATGCTGAGCAGTTC. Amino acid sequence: CASSPRQGYAEQF. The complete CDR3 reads CASSPRQGYAEQFF.

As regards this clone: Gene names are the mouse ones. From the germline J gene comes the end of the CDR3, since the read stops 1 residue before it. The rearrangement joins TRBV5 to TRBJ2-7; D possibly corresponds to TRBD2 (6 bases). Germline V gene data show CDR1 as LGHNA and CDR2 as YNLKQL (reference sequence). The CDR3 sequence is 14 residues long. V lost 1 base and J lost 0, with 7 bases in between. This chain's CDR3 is CASSQGGDSYEQYF. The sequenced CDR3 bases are TGTGCCAGCAGCCAAGGGGGGGACTCCTATGAACAGTAC.

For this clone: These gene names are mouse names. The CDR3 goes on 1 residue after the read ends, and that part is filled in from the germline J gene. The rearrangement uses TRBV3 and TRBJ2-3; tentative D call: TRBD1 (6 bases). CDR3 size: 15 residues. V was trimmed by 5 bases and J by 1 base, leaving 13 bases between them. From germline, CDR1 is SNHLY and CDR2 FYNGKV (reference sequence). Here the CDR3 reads CASSRGHRGAETLYF. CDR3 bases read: TGTGCCAGCAGCCGAGGGCACAGGGGTGCAGAAACGCTGTAT.

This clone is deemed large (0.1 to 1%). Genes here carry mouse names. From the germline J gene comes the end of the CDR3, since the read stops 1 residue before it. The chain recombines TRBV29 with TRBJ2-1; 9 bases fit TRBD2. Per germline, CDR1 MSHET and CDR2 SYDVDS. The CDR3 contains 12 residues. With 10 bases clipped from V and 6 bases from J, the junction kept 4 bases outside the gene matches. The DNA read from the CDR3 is TGTGCTATAACTGGGGGGATTGCTGAGCAGTTC. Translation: CAITGGIAEQF. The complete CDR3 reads CAITGGIAEQFF.